This T cell receptor (beta chain) was sequenced in a study of radiotherapy plus CTLA-4 blockade in lung cancer. Overall study context: Objective responses emerged in 15% to 20% of patients, and around 31% attained disease control. Study-wide results and limits: Clones of tumor-derived TCRs expanded in blood after radiotherapy plus ipilimumab.

The CDR3 spans 14 residues. CDR1 is SGHTA, CDR2 FQGNSA, per germline. V was clipped by 5 bases and J by 8 bases, with 15 bases between them. Patients in the study, people with chemo-refractory metastatic non-small-cell lung cancer, received focal radiation plus ipilimumab CTLA-4 blockade. Assay: immunoSEQ multiplex PCR; the TCRdb copy retains only in-frame clones and omits some. There are about 97,000 clones in the sample; under 85% occur only once, and around 2.8% lies in the top ten. Concerning this clone itself: Its antigen remains unidentified.

This clonotype was sampled from a human donor with non-small cell lung cancer who had a partial response to radiotherapy plus ipilimumab. Some clones in this sample may be carry-over from other donors' samples. The genes are TRBV7-2 and TRBJ1-4; the D gene is possibly TRBD1 (5 bases). The specimen was peripheral blood, collected from a patient treated with radiotherapy plus ipilimumab. The CDR3 bases are TGTGCCAGCAGCGCGGGACCGGTGGGGGAAAAACTGTTTTTT. This codes for CASSAGPVGEKLFF.